The 28 T cell receptor beta chains below all came from one sample that was sequenced in a study of cytomegalovirus exposure and HLA in healthy donors. Clones were read by immunoSEQ multiplex PCR, and TCRdb kept only the in-frame ones, dropping some. The sample consists of 250,000 to 400,000 clones, around 90% of them appearing once. Sequencing input: PBMCs. The receptors here all came from a man aged 30 to 39 in good health and CMV-seronegative.

The chain carries TRBV7-2 and TRBJ1-2; D not resolved. Trimming left V 5 bases short and J 0 bases short, with 16 bases between. This CDR3 comprises 16 residues. The germline CDR1 and CDR2 sequences are SGHTA and FQGNSA. The CDR3 spells CASSPQVAATNYGYTF. CDR3 DNA: TGTGCCAGCAGCCCCCAAGTCGCAGCGACTAACTATGGCTACACCTTC.

The chain couples TRBV6-6 to TRBJ2-5, with a weak D call TRBD1 (6 bases). The CDR3 loop spans 15 amino acids. Germline loops: CDR1 MNHNY, CDR2 SVGAGI (reference sequence). Trimming pared 5 bases from V and 2 bases from J, leaving 15 bases between. In nucleotides, the CDR3 is TGTGCCAGCAGTATTAGGACAGCTACGCAAGAGACCCAGTACTTC. It specifies CASSIRTATQETQYF.

V is TRBV13 and J is TRBJ2-5; 11 positions agree with TRBD2. With V trimmed by 5 bases and J by 4 bases, 6 bases remained unmatched. This CDR3 has 15 residues. Germline V lookup: CDR1 PRHDT, CDR2 FYEKMQ (reference sequence). The CDR3 protein is CASSLSTSGVETQYF. DNA for the CDR3: TGTGCCAGCAGCCTTTCGACTAGCGGGGTAGAGACCCAGTACTTC.

This sequence joins TRBV2 and TRBJ1-4; 10 bases line up with TRBD1. CDR1 is SNHLY and CDR2 is FYNNEI in the germline V gene. The CDR3 has 16 residues. With 6 bases clipped from V and 7 bases from J, the junction kept 11 bases outside the gene matches. CDR3 residues: CASRWGWDRGSEKLFF. The CDR3, as DNA: TGTGCCAGCAGGTGGGGCTGGGACAGGGGCTCTGAAAAACTGTTTTTT.

CDR3 in amino acids: CSVDDRGSYNEQFF. As DNA, the CDR3 is TGCAGCGTCGATGACCGGGGCTCCTACAATGAGCAGTTCTTC. The J gene is TRBJ2-1, the V gene TRBV29-1; the D gene is possibly TRBD2 (5 bases). CDR3 length: 14 residues. V dropped 6 bases and J dropped 0 bases, with 12 bases sitting between them. CDR1 SQVTM and CDR2 ANQGSEA come from the germline V gene.

The chain couples TRBV10-2 to TRBJ1-5, with D perhaps TRBD1 (5 bases). The V and J ends lost 5 bases and 1 base respectively, with 24 bases between them. CDR1 WSHSY and CDR2 SAAADI come from the germline V gene. The CDR3 has 19 amino acids. The CDR3 is CASSLLAAGIPTSNQPQHF. The DNA of the CDR3 is TGCGCCAGCAGTCTTCTCGCGGCAGGGATTCCCACCAGCAATCAGCCCCAGCATTTT.

V usage is TRBV7-9 and J usage is TRBJ2-7, with 8 nucleotides matching TRBD1. V shed 5 bases and J 0 bases; nucleotides not matched to a gene: 6. The CDR3 spans 15 residues. Germline loops: CDR1 SEHNR, CDR2 FQNEAQ (reference sequence). The CDR3 loop is CASSGLTGASYEQYF. The CDR3 region has the DNA TGTGCCAGCAGCGGACTGACAGGGGCCTCCTACGAGCAGTACTTC.

In its sample, this clone was seen once. The chain uses TRBV2 and TRBJ2-2, with D possibly matching TRBD2 (5 bases). CDR1 is SNHLY and CDR2 is FYNNEI in the germline V gene. The CDR3 is made up of 16 amino acids. Trimming cost V 7 bases and J 3 bases, with 18 bases left between them. CDR3 bases: TGTGCCAGCAAGGCCTTGGTCAGGCGGGACACCGGGGAGCTGTTTTTT. Translation gives CASKALVRRDTGELFF.

The chain has TRBV9 and TRBJ2-7; 11 nucleotides agree with TRBD1. CDR1 is SGDLS and CDR2 is YYNGEE in the germline V gene. This CDR3 has 16 amino acids. With 3 bases clipped from V and 2 bases from J, the junction kept 7 bases outside the gene matches. CDR3 sequence (DNA): TGTGCCAGCAGCGCCGGACGGGGACAGGGGGCCTACGAGCAGTACTTC. Translated, it gives CASSAGRGQGAYEQYF. Filled out from reference TRBV9 and TRBJ2-7, the complete variable domain reads DSGVTQTPKHLITATGQRVTLRCSPRSGDLSVYWYQQSLDQGLQFLIQYYNGEERAKGNILERFSAQQFPDLHSELNLSSLELGDSALYFCASSAGRGQGAYEQYFGPGTRLTVT.

This clone was seen more than once but under ten times. The J gene is TRBJ2-5, the V gene TRBV10-1; 7 nucleotides match TRBD2. The ends lost 0 bases at V and 1 base at J; junction bases unmatched: 5. This CDR3 has 16 residues. Germline CDR1 is WNHNN and CDR2 is SYGVQD (reference sequence). This CDR3 is CASSESTGGLQETQYF. The CDR3, as DNA: TGCGCCAGCAGTGAGTCAACGGGGGGACTCCAAGAGACCCAGTACTTC.

This clone came up a few times. V is TRBV5-4 and J is TRBJ2-5; TRBD2 matches at 8 bases. There are 14 residues in the CDR3. Germline CDR1 reads SGHNT; CDR2 reads YYREEE (reference sequence). Trimming removed 4 bases from V and 5 bases from J; junction bases left unmatched: 7. The CDR3 region is CASSRGGAKETQYF. CDR3 bases: TGTGCCAGCAGCCGGGGGGGGGCGAAGGAGACCCAGTACTTC.

The chain joins TRBV2 to TRBJ2-6; 7 positions match TRBD1. CDR3 length equals 16 residues. CDR1 is SNHLY and CDR2 is FYNNEI in the germline V gene. The V and J ends lost 9 bases and 0 bases, in that order; junction bases with no gene match: 8. CDR3 sequence: CARLGRGNSGANVLTF. The CDR3 DNA is TGTGCCAGACTTGGCAGGGGGAACTCTGGGGCCAACGTCCTGACTTTC.

The chain links TRBV5-6 to TRBJ2-1; a possible D gene is TRBD1 (5 bases). The germline gives CDR1 SGHDT, CDR2 YYEEEE. V was pared by 6 bases and J by 1 base, with 11 bases between. The CDR3 consists of 14 residues. CDR3 protein: CASTFDSSYNEQFF. DNA of the CDR3: TGTGCCAGCACCTTTGACAGTTCCTACAATGAGCAGTTCTTC.

The chain is built from TRBV18 and TRBJ1-5; 9 bases line up with TRBD1. Germline trimming cut 2 bases from V and 4 bases from J; bases unmatched to any gene: 3. Germline loops: CDR1 KGHSH, CDR2 LQKENI. The CDR3 contains 15 residues. The CDR3 spells CASSPRGQGNQPQHF. CDR3 coding DNA: TGTGCCAGCTCACCAAGGGGACAGGGTAATCAGCCCCAGCATTTT.

The rearrangement uses TRBV6-5 and TRBJ1-2; no reliable D call. The CDR3 is 11 residues long. Per germline, CDR1 MNHEY and CDR2 SVGAGI. Trimming pared 6 bases from V and 3 bases from J, leaving 5 bases between. The CDR3: CASRQDYGYTF. CDR3 nucleotide sequence: TGTGCCAGCAGGCAGGACTATGGCTACACCTTC.

The chain carries TRBV4-3 and TRBJ2-7; 8 bases are a match to TRBD2. The CDR3 extends over 17 amino acids. CDR1 and CDR2 from the germline V gene are LGHNA and YSLEER. Trimming cost V 1 base and J 0 bases; bases outside gene matches: 8. This CDR3 is CASSQARGGQSSYEQYF. In nucleotides, the CDR3 is TGCGCCAGCAGCCAAGCTCGGGGGGGGCAAAGCTCCTACGAGCAGTACTTC.

J is TRBJ1-5 and V is TRBV7-8, with D perhaps matching TRBD1 (6 bases). The CDR3 consists of 16 residues. The V gene's germline CDR1 is SGHVS and CDR2 FQNEAQ. Trimming took off 5 bases at V and 0 bases at J, with 14 bases between the two ends. In DNA form, the CDR3 reads TGTGCCAGCAGCCCCGGACAGAGCTATAGCAATCAGCCCCAGCATTTT. It yields the protein CASSPGQSYSNQPQHF.

For the CDR3, the DNA is TGTGCCACCAGCAGAGATCTAGGCAGGGTCTACGAGCAGTACTTC. It specifies CATSRDLGRVYEQYF. The rearrangement uses TRBV15 and TRBJ2-7; D may be TRBD1 (5 bases). CDR1 and CDR2 from the germline V gene are LNHNV and YYDKDF (reference sequence). This CDR3 comprises 15 residues. V was clipped by 0 bases and J by 3 bases, with 12 bases between them.

The chain has TRBV5-1 and TRBJ2-7; the D gene is possibly TRBD1 (6 bases). Germline CDR1 is SGHRS and CDR2 is YFSETQ. Trimming shortened V by 7 bases and J by 3 bases, and 17 bases separated the two germline ends. There are 14 residues in the CDR3. The CDR3 loop reads CASSKPGHFYEQYF. The CDR3 DNA reads as TGCGCCAGCTCCAAGCCGGGACACTTCTACGAGCAGTACTTC.

The chain is built from TRBV15 and TRBJ2-1; 7 bases fit TRBD2. The V and J ends lost 0 bases and 12 bases, in that order; junction bases with no gene match: 5. CDR3 length: 13 residues. CDR1 and CDR2 (germline): LNHNV, YYDKDF (reference sequence). CDR3 coding DNA: TGTGCCACCAGCAGAGATGGGGGAGGGGTGCAGTTCTTC. This encodes CATSRDGGGVQFF.

This chain connects TRBV27 to TRBJ2-7; 13 bases match TRBD2. The CDR3 covers 15 residues. Looked up from germline, CDR1 is MNHEY and CDR2 is SMNVEV (reference sequence). The trim removed 5 bases at V and 6 bases at J, leaving 7 bases unmatched. The DNA of the CDR3 is TGTGCCAGCAGTCCCGGGACTAGCGGGGCAGGCGAGCAGTACTTC. Amino acids: CASSPGTSGAGEQYF.

J is TRBJ1-4 and V is TRBV5-4; tentative D call: TRBD1 (6 bases). V gave up 4 bases and J gave up 2 bases, with 18 bases separating them. Germline V gives CDR1 SGHNT, CDR2 YYREEE (reference sequence). The CDR3 has 17 amino acids. The CDR3: CASSPGRGGQTNEKLFF. The CDR3 coding sequence is TGTGCCAGCAGCCCCGGCCGGGGGGGGCAGACTAATGAAAAACTGTTTTTT.

The rearrangement links TRBV5-6 to TRBJ2-5, with 8 bases identical to TRBD2. V was clipped by 1 base and J by 1 base; unmatched bases: 0. Germline CDR1 and CDR2: SGHDT and YYEEEE. The CDR3 runs 14 residues. CDR3 nucleotides: TGTGCCAGCAGCTTGACTAGCGGCCAAGAGACCCAGTACTTC. Its protein product is CASSLTSGQETQYF.

The chain uses TRBV5-1 and TRBJ2-3; perhaps TRBD2 as D (5 bases). With 4 bases removed from V and 6 bases from J, the gap between germline ends came to 21 bases. The germline CDR1 and CDR2 sequences are SGHRS and YFSETQ. The length of the CDR3 is 16 residues. The CDR3 bases are TGCGCCAGCAGCCCTGCGGGTGCCCTGCAGGCTGATACGCAGTATTTT. As protein: CASSPAGALQADTQYF. Variable domain in full (rest from reference TRBV5-1 and TRBJ2-3): KAGVTQTPRYLIKTRGQQVTLSCSPISGHRSVSWYQQTPGQGLQFLFEYFSETQRNKGNFPGRFSGRQFSNSRSEMNVSTLELGDSALYLCASSPAGALQADTQYFGPGTRLTVL.

The gene calls are TRBV29-1 and TRBJ2-3; D uncertain. CDR3 length: 11 residues. The germline V and J ends were trimmed by 7 bases and 3 bases, with 8 bases remaining between them. Per germline, CDR1 SQVTM and CDR2 ANQGSEA. The DNA for the CDR3 is TGCAGCGATAAGAGGACAGATACGCAGTATTTT. Translating it yields CSDKRTDTQYF.

The chain couples TRBV6-5 to TRBJ2-7, with D perhaps TRBD1 (6 bases). The CDR3 spans 12 residues. The germline gives CDR1 MNHEY, CDR2 SVGAGI. V gave up 6 bases and J gave up 6 bases, with 12 bases separating them. CDR3 loop: CASSFTGREQYF. CDR3 nucleotide sequence: TGTGCCAGCAGCTTTACAGGGCGCGAGCAGTACTTC.

The rearrangement links TRBV21-1 to TRBJ2-7; the D call TRBD2 from the table was never checked on the DNA. TRBV21-1 is marked as a pseudogene. This CDR3 is 16 amino acids long. As DNA, the CDR3 is TGTGCCAGCAGCCTGGGTACGTATCGGGGAACAGTGGAGCAGTACTTC. It is translated as CASSLGTYRGTVEQYF.

The chain has TRBV6-5 and TRBJ2-6; TRBD1 matches at 7 bases. V trimming: 6 bases; J trimming: 2 bases; junction bases outside the gene matches: 4. Germline V gene sequence: CDR1 MNHEY, CDR2 SVGAGI. The CDR3 runs to 15 residues. The CDR3 DNA reads TGTGCCAGCAGCTTAGACAGGGCTGGGGCCAACGTCCTGACTTTC. Protein sequence: CASSLDRAGANVLTF.